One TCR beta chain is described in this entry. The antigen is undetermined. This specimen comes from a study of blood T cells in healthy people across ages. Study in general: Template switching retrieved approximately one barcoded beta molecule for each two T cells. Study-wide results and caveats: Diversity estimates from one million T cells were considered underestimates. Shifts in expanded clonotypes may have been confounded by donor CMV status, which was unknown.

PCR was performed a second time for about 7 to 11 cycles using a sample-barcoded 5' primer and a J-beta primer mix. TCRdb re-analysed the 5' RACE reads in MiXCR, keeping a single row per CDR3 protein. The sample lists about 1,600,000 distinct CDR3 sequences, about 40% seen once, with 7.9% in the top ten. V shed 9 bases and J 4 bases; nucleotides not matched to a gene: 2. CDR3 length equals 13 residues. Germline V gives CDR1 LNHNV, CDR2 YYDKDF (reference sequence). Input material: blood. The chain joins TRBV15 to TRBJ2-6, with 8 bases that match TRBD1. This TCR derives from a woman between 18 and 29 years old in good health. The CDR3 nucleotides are TGTGCCACGGACAGGGCCGGGGCCAACGTCCTGACTTTC. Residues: CATDRAGANVLTF.